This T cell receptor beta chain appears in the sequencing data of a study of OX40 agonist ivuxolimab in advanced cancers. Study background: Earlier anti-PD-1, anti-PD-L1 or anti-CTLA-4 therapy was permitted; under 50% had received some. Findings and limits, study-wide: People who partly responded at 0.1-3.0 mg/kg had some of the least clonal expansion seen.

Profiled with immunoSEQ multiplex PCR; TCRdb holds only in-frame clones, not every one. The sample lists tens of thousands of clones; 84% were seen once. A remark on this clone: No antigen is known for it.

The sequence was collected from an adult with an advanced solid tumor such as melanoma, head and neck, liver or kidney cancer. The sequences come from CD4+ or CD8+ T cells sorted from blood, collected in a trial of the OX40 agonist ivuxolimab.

CDR3 sequence (DNA): TGTGCCAGCAGCCAAGTGGACAGCCATTCACCCCTCCACTTT. This encodes CASSQVDSHSPLHF. This chain uses TRBV14 with TRBJ1-6; tentative D call: TRBD1 (6 bases). This CDR3 comprises 14 residues. Trimming removed 1 base at V and 8 bases at J, with 9 bases between. CDR1 is SGHDN and CDR2 is FVKESK in the germline V gene.